The subject of this entry is one T cell receptor (beta chain). The antigen is not known. CDR3 length: 15 amino acids. Germline V gene data show CDR1 as LNHDA and CDR2 as SQIVND (reference sequence). Trimming cost V 3 bases and J 0 bases, with 9 bases left between them. Noted treatment: 15 to 20 received Ad26.COV2.S at low or high dose, single or two shots; 5 received placebo; per-sample allocation not given. Collection of samples fell on day 63 after the first vaccine or placebo injection. Vaccination used an Ad26 vector expressing Wuhan-strain SARS-CoV-2 spike. This sample was taken from a study of Ad26.COV2.S vaccination and SARS-CoV-2 variants. As for the study in general: In the COV1001 trial, the donor was in the Ad26.COV2.S arm. Recipients of Ad26.COV2.S got it intramuscularly, once or twice 56 days apart.

General study results and limits: Analyses of TCR breadth and depth may have underestimated total T cell responses.

Assay used: immunoSEQ multiplex PCR; TCRdb lists only in-frame clones, some missing. The sample includes around 340,000 clones, about 89% of them seen just once. The clonotype comes from a person between 18 and 59 years old who received the Ad26.COV2.S COVID-19 vaccine or a placebo. Sample: peripheral blood, taken in a trial of Ad26.COV2.S vaccine versus placebo. This chain joins TRBV19 and TRBJ1-5; D call uncertain. Here the CDR3 reads CASSIGLDSNQPQHF. The DNA of the CDR3 is TGTGCCAGTAGTATTGGCCTGGATAGCAATCAGCCCCAGCATTTT.